These 2 T cell receptor beta chains share one sample of origin, sequenced in a study of breast tumors, draining lymph nodes, adjacent tissues. Breast cancer patients provided tissue from their axillary draining lymph nodes. In TCRdb, the multiplex PCR reads were re-called with MiXCR into one record per CDR3 protein. The data hold about 180,000 distinct CDR3 sequences, with roughly a third observed a single time. Sequencing was performed on axillary lymph node tissue. The receptors here all came from a female donor with breast cancer. Some clones in this sample may be carry-over from other donors' samples.

This clonotype has just a few counts. This may come from a read error, since a much larger clone is one base off. Likely a read error: the CDR3 ends without its conserved phenylalanine or tryptophan. V usage is TRBV7-9 and J usage is TRBJ1-2, with 9 bases aligning to TRBD1. The ends lost 4 bases at V and 7 bases at J; junction bases unmatched: 7. Germline V gene lookup returns CDR1 SEHNR and CDR2 FQNEAQ (reference sequence). The CDR3 totals 14 residues. CDR3 DNA: TGTGCCAGCAGCTCCGGGACAGGGTTTCTTGGCTACACCCTC. This encodes CASSSGTGFLGYTL.

This clonotype has at least ten counts. The chain couples TRBV20-1 to TRBJ1-3; no firm D call. CDR3 length: 17 amino acids. The germline V gene encodes CDR1 DFQATT and CDR2 SNEGSKA (reference sequence). V was pared by 0 bases and J by 0 bases, with 15 bases between. The CDR3 DNA reads TGCAGTGCTAGAGATGGTCGGCGACTCCGCTCTGGAAACACCATATATTTT. Its translation is CSARDGRRLRSGNTIYF.